Reported below is one TCR beta chain. This sample is drawn from a study of Ad26.COV2.S vaccination and SARS-CoV-2 variants. Study context: Ad26.COV2.S, an intramuscular injection, was given once or twice 56 days apart.

The CDR3 sequence is 16 residues long. Per germline, CDR1 SGHRS and CDR2 YFSETQ. Trimming removed 0 bases from V and 0 bases from J; junction bases left unmatched: 5. Some clones are missing from TCRdb's copy, which holds only in-frame ones; the method was immunoSEQ multiplex PCR. The table shows about 350,000 clones, with around 88% occurring only once. Treatment meaning: roughly 20 received Ad26.COV2.S at low or high dose, single or two shots; about 5 received placebo; per-sample allocation not given. It was on day 63 after the first vaccine or placebo injection that samples were taken. The material sequenced was peripheral blood, taken in a trial of Ad26.COV2.S vaccine versus placebo. The rearrangement links TRBV5-1 to TRBJ2-7; TRBD1 agrees at 8 bases. The clonotype was recovered from a person between 18 and 59 years old who received the Ad26.COV2.S COVID-19 vaccine or a placebo. In nucleotides, the CDR3 is TGCGCCAGCAGCTTGGTTGGGACAGGCTTCTCCTACGAGCAGTACTTC. The encoded protein is CASSLVGTGFSYEQYF.